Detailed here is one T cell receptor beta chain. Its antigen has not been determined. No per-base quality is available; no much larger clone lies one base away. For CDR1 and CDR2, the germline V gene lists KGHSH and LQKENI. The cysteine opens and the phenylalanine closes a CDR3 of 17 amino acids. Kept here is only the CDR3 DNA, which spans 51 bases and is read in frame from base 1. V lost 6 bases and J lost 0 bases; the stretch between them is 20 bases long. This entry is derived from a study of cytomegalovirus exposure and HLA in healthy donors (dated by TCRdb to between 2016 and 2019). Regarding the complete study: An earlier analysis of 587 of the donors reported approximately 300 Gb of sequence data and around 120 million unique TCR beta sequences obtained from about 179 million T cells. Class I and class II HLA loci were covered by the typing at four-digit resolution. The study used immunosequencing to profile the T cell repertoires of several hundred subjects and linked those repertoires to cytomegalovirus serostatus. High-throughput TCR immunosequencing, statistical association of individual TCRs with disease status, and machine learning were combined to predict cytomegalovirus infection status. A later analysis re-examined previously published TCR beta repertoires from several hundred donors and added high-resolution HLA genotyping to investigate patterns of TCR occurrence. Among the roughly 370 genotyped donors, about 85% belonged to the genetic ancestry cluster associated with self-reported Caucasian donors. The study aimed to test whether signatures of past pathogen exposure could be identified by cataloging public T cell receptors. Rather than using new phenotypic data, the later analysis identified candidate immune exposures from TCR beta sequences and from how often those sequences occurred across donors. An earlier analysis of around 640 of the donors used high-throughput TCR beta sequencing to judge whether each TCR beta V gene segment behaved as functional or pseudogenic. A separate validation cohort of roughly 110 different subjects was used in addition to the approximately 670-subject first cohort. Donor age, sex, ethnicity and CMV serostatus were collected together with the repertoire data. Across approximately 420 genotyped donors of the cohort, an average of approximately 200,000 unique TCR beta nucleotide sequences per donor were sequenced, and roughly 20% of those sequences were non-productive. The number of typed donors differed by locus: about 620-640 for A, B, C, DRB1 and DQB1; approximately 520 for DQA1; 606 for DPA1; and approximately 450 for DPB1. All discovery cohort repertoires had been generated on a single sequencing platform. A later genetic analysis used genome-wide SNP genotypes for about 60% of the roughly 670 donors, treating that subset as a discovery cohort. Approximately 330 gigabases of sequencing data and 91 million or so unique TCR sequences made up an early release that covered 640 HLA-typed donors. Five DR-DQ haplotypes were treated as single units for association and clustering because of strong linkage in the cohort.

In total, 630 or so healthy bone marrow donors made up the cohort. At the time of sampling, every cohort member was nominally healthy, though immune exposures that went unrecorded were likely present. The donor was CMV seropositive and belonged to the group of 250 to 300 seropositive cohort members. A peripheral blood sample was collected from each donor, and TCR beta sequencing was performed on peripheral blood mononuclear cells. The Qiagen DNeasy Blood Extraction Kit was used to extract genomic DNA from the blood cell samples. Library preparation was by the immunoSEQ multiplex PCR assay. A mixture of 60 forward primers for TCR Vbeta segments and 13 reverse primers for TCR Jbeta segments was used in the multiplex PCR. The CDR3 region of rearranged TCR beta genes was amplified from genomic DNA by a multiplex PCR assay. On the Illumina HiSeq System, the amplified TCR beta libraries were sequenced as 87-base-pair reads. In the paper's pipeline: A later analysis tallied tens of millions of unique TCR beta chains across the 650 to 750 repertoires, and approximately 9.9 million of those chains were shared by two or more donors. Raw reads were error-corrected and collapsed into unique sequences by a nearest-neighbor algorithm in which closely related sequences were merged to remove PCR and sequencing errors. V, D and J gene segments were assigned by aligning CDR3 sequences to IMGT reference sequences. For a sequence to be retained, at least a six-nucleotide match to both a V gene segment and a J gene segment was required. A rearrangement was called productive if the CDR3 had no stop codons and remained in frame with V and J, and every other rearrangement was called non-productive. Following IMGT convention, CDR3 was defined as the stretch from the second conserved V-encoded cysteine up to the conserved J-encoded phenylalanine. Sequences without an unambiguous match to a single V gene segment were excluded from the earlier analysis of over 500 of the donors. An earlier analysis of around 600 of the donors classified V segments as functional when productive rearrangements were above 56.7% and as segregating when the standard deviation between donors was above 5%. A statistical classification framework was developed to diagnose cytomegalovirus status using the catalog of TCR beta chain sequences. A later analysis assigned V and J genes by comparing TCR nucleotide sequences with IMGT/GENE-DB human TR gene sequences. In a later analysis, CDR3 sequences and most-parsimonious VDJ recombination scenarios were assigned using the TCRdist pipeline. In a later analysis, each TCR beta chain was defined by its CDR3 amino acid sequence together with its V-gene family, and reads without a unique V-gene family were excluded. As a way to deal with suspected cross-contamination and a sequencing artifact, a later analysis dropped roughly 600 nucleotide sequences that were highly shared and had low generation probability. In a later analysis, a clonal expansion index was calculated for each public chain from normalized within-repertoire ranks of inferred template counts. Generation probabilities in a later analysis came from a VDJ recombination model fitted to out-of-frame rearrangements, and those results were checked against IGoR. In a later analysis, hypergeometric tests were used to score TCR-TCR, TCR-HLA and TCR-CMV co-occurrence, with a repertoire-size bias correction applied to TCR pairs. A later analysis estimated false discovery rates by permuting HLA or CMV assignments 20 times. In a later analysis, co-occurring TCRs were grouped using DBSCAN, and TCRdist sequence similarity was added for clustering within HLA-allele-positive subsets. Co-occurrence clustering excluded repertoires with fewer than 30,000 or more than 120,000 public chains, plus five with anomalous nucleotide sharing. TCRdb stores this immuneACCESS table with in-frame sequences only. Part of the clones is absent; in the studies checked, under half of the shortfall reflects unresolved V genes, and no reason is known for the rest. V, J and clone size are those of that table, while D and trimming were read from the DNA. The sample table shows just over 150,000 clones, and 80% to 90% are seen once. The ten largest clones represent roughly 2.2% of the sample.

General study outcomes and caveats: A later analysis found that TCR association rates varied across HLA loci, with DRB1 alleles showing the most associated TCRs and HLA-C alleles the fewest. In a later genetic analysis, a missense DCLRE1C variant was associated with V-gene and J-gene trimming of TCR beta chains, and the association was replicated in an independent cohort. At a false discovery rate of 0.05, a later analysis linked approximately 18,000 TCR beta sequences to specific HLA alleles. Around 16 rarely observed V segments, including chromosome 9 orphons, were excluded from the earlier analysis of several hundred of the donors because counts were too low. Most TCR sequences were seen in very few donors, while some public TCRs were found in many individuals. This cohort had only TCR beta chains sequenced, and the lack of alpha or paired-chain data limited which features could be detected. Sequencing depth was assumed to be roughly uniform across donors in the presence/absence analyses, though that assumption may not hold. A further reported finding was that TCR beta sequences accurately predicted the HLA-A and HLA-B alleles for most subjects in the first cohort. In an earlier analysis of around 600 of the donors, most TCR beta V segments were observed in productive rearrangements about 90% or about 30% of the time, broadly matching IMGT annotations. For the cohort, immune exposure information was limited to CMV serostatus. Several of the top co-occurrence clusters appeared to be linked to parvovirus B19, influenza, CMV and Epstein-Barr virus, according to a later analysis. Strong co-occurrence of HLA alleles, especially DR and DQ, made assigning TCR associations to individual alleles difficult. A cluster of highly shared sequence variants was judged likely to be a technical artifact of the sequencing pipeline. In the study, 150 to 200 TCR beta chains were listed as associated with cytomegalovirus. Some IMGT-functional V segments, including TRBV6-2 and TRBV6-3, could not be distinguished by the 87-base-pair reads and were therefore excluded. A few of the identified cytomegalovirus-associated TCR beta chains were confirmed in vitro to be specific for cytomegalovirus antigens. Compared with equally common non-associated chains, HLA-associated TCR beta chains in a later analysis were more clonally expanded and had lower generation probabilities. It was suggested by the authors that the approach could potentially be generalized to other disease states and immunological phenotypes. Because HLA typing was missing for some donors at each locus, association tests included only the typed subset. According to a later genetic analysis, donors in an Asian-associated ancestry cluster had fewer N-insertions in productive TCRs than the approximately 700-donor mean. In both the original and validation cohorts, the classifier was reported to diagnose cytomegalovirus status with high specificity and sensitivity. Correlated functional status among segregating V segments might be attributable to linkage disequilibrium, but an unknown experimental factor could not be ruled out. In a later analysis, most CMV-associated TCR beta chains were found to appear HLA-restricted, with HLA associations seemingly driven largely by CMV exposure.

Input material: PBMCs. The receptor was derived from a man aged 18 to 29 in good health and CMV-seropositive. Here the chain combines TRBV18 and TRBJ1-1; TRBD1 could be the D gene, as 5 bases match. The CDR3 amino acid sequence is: CASSPGRQGLLNTEAFF. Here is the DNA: TGTGCCAGCTCCCCCGGGAGGCAGGGTCTGTTGAACACTGAAGCTTTCTTT.